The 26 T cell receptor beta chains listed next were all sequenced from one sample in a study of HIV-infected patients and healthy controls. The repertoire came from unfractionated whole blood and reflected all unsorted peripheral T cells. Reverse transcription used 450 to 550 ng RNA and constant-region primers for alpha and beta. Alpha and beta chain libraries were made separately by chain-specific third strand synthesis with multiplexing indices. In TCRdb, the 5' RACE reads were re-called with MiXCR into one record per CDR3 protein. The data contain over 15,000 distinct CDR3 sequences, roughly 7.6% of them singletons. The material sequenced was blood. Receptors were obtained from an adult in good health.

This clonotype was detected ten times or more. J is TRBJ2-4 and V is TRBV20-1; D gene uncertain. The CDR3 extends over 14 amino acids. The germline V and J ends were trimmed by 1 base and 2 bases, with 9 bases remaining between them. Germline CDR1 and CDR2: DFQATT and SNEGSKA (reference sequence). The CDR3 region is CSARAPPPKNIQYF. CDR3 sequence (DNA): TGCAGTGCTAGAGCGCCCCCGCCCAAAAACATTCAGTACTTC.

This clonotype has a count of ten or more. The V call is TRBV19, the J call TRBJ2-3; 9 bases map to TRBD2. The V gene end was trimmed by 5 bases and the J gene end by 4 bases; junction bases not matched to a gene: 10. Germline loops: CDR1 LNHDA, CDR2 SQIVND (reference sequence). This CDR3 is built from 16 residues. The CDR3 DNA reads TGTGCCAGTAGTTCTCAGCCAGCGGGAGGAGCAGATACGCAGTATTTT. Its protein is CASSSQPAGGADTQYF.

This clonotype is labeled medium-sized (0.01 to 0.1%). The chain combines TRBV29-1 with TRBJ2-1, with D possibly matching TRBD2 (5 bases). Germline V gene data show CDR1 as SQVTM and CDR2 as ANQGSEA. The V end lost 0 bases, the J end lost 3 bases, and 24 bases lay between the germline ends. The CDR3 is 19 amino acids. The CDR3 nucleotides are TGCAGCGTTGAAGAATCCCCTTTCCCTGGAGCGGAGATCTACAATGAGCAGTTCTTC. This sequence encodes CSVEESPFPGAEIYNEQFF.

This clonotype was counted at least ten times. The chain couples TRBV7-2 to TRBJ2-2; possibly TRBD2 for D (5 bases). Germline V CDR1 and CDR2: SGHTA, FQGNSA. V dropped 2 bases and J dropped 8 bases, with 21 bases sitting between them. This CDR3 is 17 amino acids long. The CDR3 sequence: CASSLILRTVTTGELFF. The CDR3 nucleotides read TGTGCCAGCAGCTTAATACTCAGGACTGTTACAACGGGGGAGCTGTTTTTT.

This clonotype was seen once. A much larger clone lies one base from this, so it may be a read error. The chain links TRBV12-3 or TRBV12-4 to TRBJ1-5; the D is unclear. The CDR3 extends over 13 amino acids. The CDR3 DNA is TGTGCCATCAGTTTAATCGGGAATCAGCCCCAGCATTTT. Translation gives CAISLIGNQPQHF.

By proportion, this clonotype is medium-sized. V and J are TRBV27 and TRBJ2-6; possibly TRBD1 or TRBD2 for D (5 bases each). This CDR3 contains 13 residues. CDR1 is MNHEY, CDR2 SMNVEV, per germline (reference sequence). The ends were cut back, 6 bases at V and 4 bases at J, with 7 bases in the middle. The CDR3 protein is CASSGAGANVLTF. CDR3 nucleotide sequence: TGTGCCAGCAGCGGGGCCGGGGCCAACGTCCTGACTTTC.

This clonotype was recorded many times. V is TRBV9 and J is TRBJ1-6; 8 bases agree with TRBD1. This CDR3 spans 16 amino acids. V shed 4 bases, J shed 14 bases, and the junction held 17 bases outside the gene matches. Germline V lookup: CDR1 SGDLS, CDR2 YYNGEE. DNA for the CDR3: TGTGCCAGCAGCTCCCAGGGACAGGCCTCCTTCACAACCCTCCACTTT. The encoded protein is CASSSQGQASFTTLHF. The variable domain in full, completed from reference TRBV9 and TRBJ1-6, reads DSGVTQTPKHLITATGQRVTLRCSPRSGDLSVYWYQQSLDQGLQFLIQYYNGEERAKGNILERFSAQQFPDLHSELNLSSLELGDSALYFCASSSQGQASFTTLHFGNGTRLTVT.

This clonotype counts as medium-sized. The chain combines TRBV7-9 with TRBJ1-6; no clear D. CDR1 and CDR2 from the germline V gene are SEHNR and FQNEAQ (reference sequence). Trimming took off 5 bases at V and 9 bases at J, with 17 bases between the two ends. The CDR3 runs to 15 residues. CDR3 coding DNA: TGTGCCAGCAGCCAAAAAGACACGGCCGGTTCACCCCTCCACTTT. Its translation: CASSQKDTAGSPLHF.

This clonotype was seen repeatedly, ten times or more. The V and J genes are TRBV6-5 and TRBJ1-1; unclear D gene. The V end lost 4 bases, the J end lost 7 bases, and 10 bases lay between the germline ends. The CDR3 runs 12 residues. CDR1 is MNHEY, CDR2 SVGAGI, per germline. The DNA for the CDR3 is TGTGCCAGCAGTTCCCGGACGGGTGAAGCTTTCTTT. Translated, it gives CASSSRTGEAFF.

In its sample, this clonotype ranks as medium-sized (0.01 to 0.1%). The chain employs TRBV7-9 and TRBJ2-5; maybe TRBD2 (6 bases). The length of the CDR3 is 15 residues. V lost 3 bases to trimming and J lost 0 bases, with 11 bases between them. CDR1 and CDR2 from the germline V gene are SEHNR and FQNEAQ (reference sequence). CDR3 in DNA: TGTGCCAGCAGCTTGGCTGGGGGGTACCAAGAGACCCAGTACTTC. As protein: CASSLAGGYQETQYF.

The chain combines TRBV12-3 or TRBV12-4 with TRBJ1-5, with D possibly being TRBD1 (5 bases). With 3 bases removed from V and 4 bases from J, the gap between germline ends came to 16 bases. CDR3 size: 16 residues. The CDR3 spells CASSFGGVGGNQPQHF. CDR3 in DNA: TGTGCCAGCAGTTTTGGTGGGGTTGGGGGAAATCAGCCCCAGCATTTT.

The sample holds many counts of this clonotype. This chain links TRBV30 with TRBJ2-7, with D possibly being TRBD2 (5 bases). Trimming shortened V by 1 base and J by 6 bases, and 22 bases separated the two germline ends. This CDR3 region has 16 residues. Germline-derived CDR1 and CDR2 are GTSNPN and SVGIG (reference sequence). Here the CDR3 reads CAWSGGPEFLRVEQYF. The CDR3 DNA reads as TGTGCCTGGAGTGGAGGGCCCGAGTTCCTGAGGGTCGAGCAGTACTTC.

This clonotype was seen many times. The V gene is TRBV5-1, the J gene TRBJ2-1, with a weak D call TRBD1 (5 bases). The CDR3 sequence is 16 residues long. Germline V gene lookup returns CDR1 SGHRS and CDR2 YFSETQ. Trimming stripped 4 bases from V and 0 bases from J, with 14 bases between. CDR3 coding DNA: TGCGCCAGCAGCCTCCAGGGCAGGGACTCCTACAATGAGCAGTTCTTC. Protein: CASSLQGRDSYNEQFF.

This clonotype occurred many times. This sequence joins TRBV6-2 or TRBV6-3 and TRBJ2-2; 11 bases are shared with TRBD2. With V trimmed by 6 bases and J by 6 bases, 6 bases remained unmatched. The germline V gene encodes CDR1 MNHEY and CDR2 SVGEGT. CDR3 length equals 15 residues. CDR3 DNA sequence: TGTGCCAGCAGCCGAACTAGCGGGAGTCCCGGGGAGCTGTTTTTT. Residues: CASSRTSGSPGELFF.

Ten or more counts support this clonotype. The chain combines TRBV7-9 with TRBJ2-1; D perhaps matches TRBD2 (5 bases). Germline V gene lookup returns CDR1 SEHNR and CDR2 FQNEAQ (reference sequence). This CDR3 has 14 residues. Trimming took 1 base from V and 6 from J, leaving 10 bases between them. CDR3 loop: CASSLGGSSNEQFF. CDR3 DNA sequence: TGTGCCAGCAGCTTAGGAGGGTCCAGCAATGAGCAGTTCTTC.

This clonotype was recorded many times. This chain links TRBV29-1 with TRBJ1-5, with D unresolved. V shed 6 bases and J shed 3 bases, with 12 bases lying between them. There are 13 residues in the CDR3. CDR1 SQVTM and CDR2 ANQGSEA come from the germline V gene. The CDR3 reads CSVGERVNQPQHF. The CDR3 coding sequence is TGCAGCGTGGGTGAGAGAGTCAATCAGCCCCAGCATTTT.

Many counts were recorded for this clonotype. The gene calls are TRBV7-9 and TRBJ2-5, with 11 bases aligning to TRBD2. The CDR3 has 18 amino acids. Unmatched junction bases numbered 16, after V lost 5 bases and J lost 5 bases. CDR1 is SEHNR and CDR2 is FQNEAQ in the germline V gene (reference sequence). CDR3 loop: CASSSPPTILAGAETQYF. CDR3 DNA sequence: TGTGCCAGCAGCAGCCCTCCCACCATACTAGCGGGAGCTGAGACCCAGTACTTC.

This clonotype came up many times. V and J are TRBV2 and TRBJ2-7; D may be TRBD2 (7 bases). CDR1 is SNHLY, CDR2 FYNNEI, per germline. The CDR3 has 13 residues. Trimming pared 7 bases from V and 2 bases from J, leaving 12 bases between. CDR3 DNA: TGTGCCAGCACGGGGGGACAAACCTACGAGCAGTACTTC. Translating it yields CASTGGQTYEQYF.

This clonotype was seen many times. CDR3 bases: TGTGCCACTTTCAATCCCCCCGGCACGCAGTATTTT. This translates into CATFNPPGTQYF. The chain combines TRBV25-1 with TRBJ2-3, with no clear D. The CDR3 runs 12 residues. From germline, CDR1 is MGHDK and CDR2 SYGVNS. V shed 10 bases and J shed 9 bases, with 17 bases lying between them.

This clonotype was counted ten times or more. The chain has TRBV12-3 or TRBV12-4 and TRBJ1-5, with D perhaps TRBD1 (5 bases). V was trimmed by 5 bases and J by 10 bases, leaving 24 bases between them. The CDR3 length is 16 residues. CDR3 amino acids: CASSPPAGTLIIPQHF. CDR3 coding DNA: TGTGCCAGCAGTCCCCCTGCAGGGACCCTAATCATTCCCCAGCATTTT.

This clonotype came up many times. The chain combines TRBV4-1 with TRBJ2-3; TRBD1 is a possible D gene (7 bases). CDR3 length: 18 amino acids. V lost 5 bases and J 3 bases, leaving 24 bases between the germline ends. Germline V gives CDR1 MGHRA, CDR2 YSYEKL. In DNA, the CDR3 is TGCGCCAGCAGCACCCCTTTACAGGGGAGCGGGTTAACAGATACGCAGTATTTT. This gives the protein CASSTPLQGSGLTDTQYF.

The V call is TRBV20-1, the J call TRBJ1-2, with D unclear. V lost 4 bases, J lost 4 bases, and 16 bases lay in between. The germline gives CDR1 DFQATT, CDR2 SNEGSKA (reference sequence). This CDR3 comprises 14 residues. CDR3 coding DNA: TGCAGTGCTATCACGCCCGGGGAGGGCTATGGCTACACCTTC. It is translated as CSAITPGEGYGYTF.

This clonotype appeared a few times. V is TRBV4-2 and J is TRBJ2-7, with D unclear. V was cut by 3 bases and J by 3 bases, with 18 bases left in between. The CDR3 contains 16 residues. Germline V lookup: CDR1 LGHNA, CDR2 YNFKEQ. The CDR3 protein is CASSQAVGAAFYEQYF. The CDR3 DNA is TGTGCCAGCAGCCAGGCGGTGGGCGCGGCCTTCTACGAGCAGTACTTC.

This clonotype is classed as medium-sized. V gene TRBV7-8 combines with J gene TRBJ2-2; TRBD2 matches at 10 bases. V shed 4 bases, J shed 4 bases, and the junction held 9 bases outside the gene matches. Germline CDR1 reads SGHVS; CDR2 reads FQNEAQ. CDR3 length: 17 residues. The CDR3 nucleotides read TGTGCCAGCAGCTCCGAGACTAGCGGGCGAACCACCGGGGAGCTGTTTTTT. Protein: CASSSETSGRTTGELFF.

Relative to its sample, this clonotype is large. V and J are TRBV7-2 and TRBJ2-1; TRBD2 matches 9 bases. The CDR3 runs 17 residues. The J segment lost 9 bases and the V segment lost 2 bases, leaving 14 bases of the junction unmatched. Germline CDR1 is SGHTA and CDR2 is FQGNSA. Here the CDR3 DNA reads TGTGCCAGCAGCTTACTGAAGAAAGCGGGGGGCGGAGGTGAGCAGTTCTTC. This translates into CASSLLKKAGGGGEQFF.

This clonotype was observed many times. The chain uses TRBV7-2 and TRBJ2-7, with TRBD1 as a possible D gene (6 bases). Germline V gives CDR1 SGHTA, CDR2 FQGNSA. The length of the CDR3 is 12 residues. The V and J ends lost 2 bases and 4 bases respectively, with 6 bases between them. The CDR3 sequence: CASSLQGYEQYF. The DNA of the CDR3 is TGTGCCAGCAGCTTACAGGGGTACGAGCAGTACTTC.